This TCR beta chain stems from a study of post-analysis software for immune sequencing data. General observations from the study: Relative to controls, patients had about five TRBV segments at higher frequency, with TRBV5-6, TRBV5-1 and TRBV20-1 among these.

Presence of unique molecular identifiers characterized the TCR beta cDNA libraries. Via MiXCR, TCRdb re-called the PCR reads, giving one row per CDR3 protein. The table has about 160,000 distinct CDR3 sequences, about 37% seen once. This clonotype appeared many times. Its cognate antigen is unknown. J lost 3 bases, V lost 4 bases, and 1 base had no gene match. The germline V gene encodes CDR1 MGHDK and CDR2 SYGVNS. CDR3 length: 14 amino acids. The chain has TRBV25-1 and TRBJ2-3; TRBD2 agrees at 10 bases. This clonotype was sampled from a girl aged 10-17 years with multiple sclerosis. The material was blood, obtained after autologous hematopoietic stem cell transplantation. The CDR3 nucleotides read TGTGCCAGCAGTGCTAGCGGGAGAACAGATACGCAGTATTTT. This gives the protein CASSASGRTDTQYF.